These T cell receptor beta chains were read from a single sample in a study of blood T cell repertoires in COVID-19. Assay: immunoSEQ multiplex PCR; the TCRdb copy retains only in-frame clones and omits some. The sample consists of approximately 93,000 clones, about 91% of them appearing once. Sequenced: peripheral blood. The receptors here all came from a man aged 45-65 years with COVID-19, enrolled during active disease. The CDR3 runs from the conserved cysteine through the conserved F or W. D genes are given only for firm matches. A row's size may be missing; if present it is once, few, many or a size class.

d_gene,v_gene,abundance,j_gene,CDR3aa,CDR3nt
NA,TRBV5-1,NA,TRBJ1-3,CASRDERSGNTIYF,TGCGCCAGCAGGGATGAGCGCTCTGGAAACACCATATATTTT
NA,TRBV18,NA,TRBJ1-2,CASSPESSNYGYTF,TGTGCCAGCTCACCAGAGAGTTCCAACTATGGCTACACCTTC
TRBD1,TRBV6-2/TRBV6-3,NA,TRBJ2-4,CASSRQGLAKNIQYF,TGTGCCAGCAGTCGACAGGGGCTAGCCAAAAACATTCAGTACTTC
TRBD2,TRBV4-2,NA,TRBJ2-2,CASSPQLAVNTGELFF,TGTGCCAGCAGCCCCCAACTAGCGGTGAACACCGGGGAGCTGTTTTTT
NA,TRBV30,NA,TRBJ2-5,CAWRGLLRTQYF,TGTGCCTGGAGGGGCTTGCTCAGGACCCAGTACTTC
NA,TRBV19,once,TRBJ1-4,CASSAGDLAVEKLFF,TGTGCCAGTAGTGCGGGGGACCTAGCAGTCGAAAAACTGTTTTTT
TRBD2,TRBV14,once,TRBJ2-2,CASSQAAGTGELFF,TGTGCCAGCAGCCAGGCAGCGGGGACCGGGGAGCTGTTTTTT
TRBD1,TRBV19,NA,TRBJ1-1,CASSKGADRPWGLSLTEAFF,TGTGCCAGTAGTAAGGGGGCAGACAGACCGTGGGGGCTTTCACTGACTGAAGCTTTCTTT
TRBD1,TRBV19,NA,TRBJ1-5,CASSIDRGSNQPQHF,TGTGCCAGTAGTATCGACAGGGGTAGCAATCAGCCCCAGCATTTT
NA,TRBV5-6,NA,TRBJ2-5,CASSFIQETQYF,TGTGCCAGCAGCTTCATTCAAGAGACCCAGTACTTC
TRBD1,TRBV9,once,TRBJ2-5,CASSVASGTGGEETQYF,TGTGCCAGCAGCGTAGCTAGCGGGACAGGGGGCGAGGAGACCCAGTACTTC